Shown below are 24 T cell receptor beta chains from a single sample sequenced in a study of shared clonotypes between healthy human individuals. Assay used: immunoSEQ multiplex PCR; TCRdb lists only in-frame clones, some missing. The sample has approximately 620,000 clones, almost 97% seen once; the top ten hold approximately 0.057%. The sequenced material came from naive CD4+ T cells sorted from blood. Subset given: CD45RA+ positively selected. These receptors were taken from a woman aged 25 to 45 in good health.

V gene TRBV6-5 combines with J gene TRBJ1-4, with D unclear. Germline lookup yields CDR1 MNHEY and CDR2 SVGAGI. V was pared by 3 bases and J by 8 bases, with 10 bases between. The CDR3 spans 13 residues. The CDR3 sequence is CASSYIFGEKLFF. The CDR3 coding sequence is TGTGCCAGCAGTTATATATTCGGCGAAAAACTGTTTTTT.

This clone was seen only a few times. The chain links TRBV2 to TRBJ1-1, with a possible D match to TRBD1 (5 bases). The V end was cut by 4 bases, the J end by 1 base, with 7 bases between. The CDR3 consists of 13 residues. The germline V gene has CDR1 SNHLY and CDR2 FYNNEI. CDR3 region: CASSVGANTEAFF. CDR3 DNA sequence: TGTGCCAGCAGTGTAGGGGCGAACACTGAAGCTTTCTTT.

The gene calls are TRBV5-1 and TRBJ1-4; D perhaps matches TRBD1 (6 bases). V lost 0 bases to trimming and J lost 7 bases, with 13 bases between them. Germline CDR1 and CDR2: SGHRS and YFSETQ. The CDR3 contains 15 residues. DNA for the CDR3: TGCGCCAGCAGCTTGGCCACTGGGGGCGGTGAAAAACTGTTTTTT. Residues: CASSLATGGGEKLFF.

This chain links TRBV6-1 with TRBJ2-1, with D possibly being TRBD1 (5 bases). V lost 3 bases, J lost 5 bases, and 14 bases lay in between. CDR1 and CDR2 from the germline V gene are MNHNS and SASEGT. The CDR3 has 15 amino acids. The chain's CDR3 is CASSEAGYSHNEQFF. The CDR3 nucleotides are TGTGCCAGCAGTGAGGCAGGGTACAGCCACAATGAGCAGTTCTTC.

This clone occurred once. A junction end diverges from the germline sequence, so it may reflect a read error. The chain carries TRBV20-1 and TRBJ1-1, with 7 bases that match TRBD1. Germline CDR1 and CDR2: DFQATT and SNEGSKA (reference sequence). The CDR3 is 9 residues long. The CDR3: CSARTGFLF. CDR3 DNA sequence: TGCAGTGCCCGGACAGGTTTCTTATTT.

This sequence joins TRBV28 and TRBJ2-7, with D hard to call. The germline V gene encodes CDR1 MDHEN and CDR2 SYDVKM. This CDR3 region has 15 residues. The V gene lost 8 bases and the J gene lost 2 bases, with 19 bases spanning the gap. CDR3 region: CASLGMSGLPYEQYF. CDR3 DNA sequence: TGTGCCAGCCTTGGAATGTCGGGCTTACCCTACGAGCAGTACTTC.

The count of this clone is one. The chain is built from TRBV19 and TRBJ2-1; 10 bases map to TRBD1. The CDR3 extends over 16 amino acids. Germline V gene data show CDR1 as LNHDA and CDR2 as SQIVND (reference sequence). Trimming removed 10 bases from V and 2 bases from J; junction bases left unmatched: 11. CDR3 residues: CATASPGTGAYNEQFF. The CDR3 DNA is TGTGCCACCGCGTCCCCGGGGACAGGGGCCTACAATGAGCAGTTCTTC.

The rearrangement links TRBV5-4 to TRBJ2-2; 13 bases match TRBD2. CDR1 and CDR2 from the germline V gene are SGHNT and YYREEE (reference sequence). The CDR3 sequence is 15 residues long. V lost 5 bases to trimming and J lost 5 bases; unmatched junction nucleotides: 3. The CDR3 loop reads CASSRTSGSTGELFF. DNA for the CDR3: TGTGCCAGCAGTAGGACTAGCGGGAGTACCGGGGAGCTGTTTTTT.

Concerning this clone: Distinct nucleotide sequences in the sample also encode this CDR3. The chain recombines TRBV5-1 with TRBJ1-5, with D hard to call. V shed 0 bases and J shed 1 base, with 8 bases lying between them. CDR3 length equals 15 residues. Germline CDR1 reads SGHRS; CDR2 reads YFSETQ. The CDR3, as DNA: TGCGCCAGCAGCTTGGATGGCGGCAGCAATCAGCCCCAGCATTTT. Translating gives CASSLDGGSNQPQHF.

V is TRBV2 and J is TRBJ2-2; a possible D gene is TRBD1 (6 bases). CDR1 and CDR2 from the germline V gene are SNHLY and FYNNEI. Between the trimmed V and J ends, which lost 8 bases and 4 bases, there was a span of 14 bases. The CDR3 runs 14 residues. CDR3: CASRDRLITGELFF. The CDR3 bases are TGTGCCAGCCGAGACAGGCTGATCACCGGGGAGCTGTTTTTT.

The chain employs TRBV27 and TRBJ2-1; D unresolved. The CDR3 sequence is 15 residues long. V was pared by 6 bases and J by 3 bases, with 15 bases between. Germline V gene lookup returns CDR1 MNHEY and CDR2 SMNVEV (reference sequence). The CDR3 DNA reads TGTGCCAGCAGCCCCGGTCGCATTGGCTACAATGAGCAGTTCTTC. Its translation is CASSPGRIGYNEQFF.

The sample holds one count of this clone. The chain combines TRBV5-6 with TRBJ1-5; a possible D gene is TRBD1 (5 bases). The CDR3 runs 14 residues. Germline-derived CDR1 and CDR2 are SGHDT and YYEEEE. V shed 1 base and J shed 7 bases, with 12 bases lying between them. This CDR3 is CASSLRGSGQPQHF. The DNA of the CDR3 is TGTGCCAGCAGCTTGAGGGGCTCAGGACAGCCCCAGCATTTT. The full variable domain, completed using reference TRBV5-6 and TRBJ1-5, is DAGVTQSPTHLIKTRGQQVTLRCSPKSGHDTVSWYQQALGQGPQFIFQYYEEEERQRGNFPDRFSGHQFPNYSSELNVNALLLGDSALYLCASSLRGSGQPQHFGDGTRLSIL.

CDR3 DNA: TGTGCCAGCAGTTCCCTTAAGGGACTAGCGGGATATAGCACAGATACGCAGTATTTT. It encodes CASSSLKGLAGYSTDTQYF. J is TRBJ2-3 and V is TRBV28; 13 bases align to TRBD2. CDR1 is MDHEN and CDR2 is SYDVKM in the germline V gene. The CDR3 consists of 19 residues. After removal of 4 bases from V and 0 bases from J, the junction contained 10 bases not matched to a gene.

The chain is built from TRBV6-5 and TRBJ1-4; weak D call: TRBD1 (6 bases). Germline CDR1 reads MNHEY; CDR2 reads SVGAGI. Trimming took 5 bases from V and 7 from J, leaving 17 bases between them. The CDR3 is made up of 15 amino acids. CDR3 sequence (DNA): TGTGCCAGCAGTCCAACAGGGAAAGGGTTTGAAAAACTGTTTTTT. Protein sequence: CASSPTGKGFEKLFF.

This chain uses TRBV7-9 with TRBJ2-7; 7 nucleotides align to TRBD2. The CDR3 has 16 amino acids. Trimming at V came to 1 base and at J to 2 bases, leaving 8 bases not matched to a gene. The germline CDR1 and CDR2 sequences are SEHNR and FQNEAQ (reference sequence). CDR3 region: CASSLGGAGPPYEQYF. CDR3 DNA sequence: TGTGCCAGCAGCTTAGGAGGAGCGGGGCCGCCCTACGAGCAGTACTTC.

J is TRBJ2-7 and V is TRBV10-1; 7 positions agree with TRBD1. This CDR3 comprises 13 residues. Germline CDR1 is WNHNN and CDR2 is SYGVQD (reference sequence). After removal of 5 bases from V and 4 bases from J, the junction contained 5 bases not matched to a gene. CDR3 protein: CASSKGQFYEQYF. The CDR3 DNA is TGCGCCAGCAGTAAGGGACAGTTTTACGAGCAGTACTTC.

The rearrangement links TRBV7-9 to TRBJ2-3; 13 bases are a match to TRBD2. CDR3 size: 16 residues. CDR1 and CDR2 (germline): SEHNR, FQNEAQ (reference sequence). The ends lost 6 bases at V and 6 bases at J; junction bases unmatched: 9. CDR3 protein: CASRTSGRAWADTQYF. CDR3 coding DNA: TGTGCCAGCAGAACTAGCGGGAGGGCTTGGGCCGATACGCAGTATTTT.

V gene TRBV5-1 combines with J gene TRBJ2-2; D not resolved. Germline lookup yields CDR1 SGHRS and CDR2 YFSETQ. This CDR3 is 12 amino acids long. Trimming shortened V by 2 bases and J by 7 bases, and 6 bases separated the two germline ends. DNA for the CDR3: TGCGCCAGCAGCTTTATTATCGGGGAGCTGTTTTTT. It specifies CASSFIIGELFF.

The chain combines TRBV5-1 with TRBJ2-1; 12 bases are shared with TRBD2. This CDR3 contains 16 residues. The germline V gene has CDR1 SGHRS and CDR2 YFSETQ. Unmatched junction bases numbered 5, after V lost 0 bases and J lost 7 bases. The CDR3, as DNA: TGCGCCAGCAGCTTGGAGCTAGCGGGAGGGAGGAATGAGCAGTTCTTC. Its protein is CASSLELAGGRNEQFF.

The V gene is TRBV7-9, the J gene TRBJ2-6; TRBD1 matches at 7 bases. Trimming cost V 6 bases and J 2 bases; bases outside gene matches: 7. Germline CDR1 and CDR2: SEHNR and FQNEAQ (reference sequence). CDR3 length equals 16 residues. The CDR3 is CASRPYRGAGANVLTF. In DNA form, the CDR3 reads TGTGCCAGCAGGCCATACAGGGGTGCTGGGGCCAACGTCCTGACTTTC.

The chain employs TRBV7-2 and TRBJ2-1; 8 bases agree with TRBD2. Per germline, CDR1 SGHTA and CDR2 FQGNSA. The length of the CDR3 is 17 residues. V lost 5 bases, J lost 8 bases, and 17 bases stayed unmatched. In DNA, the CDR3 is TGTGCCAGCAGCCCAAAAATGCCGGGACTAGGCGACGATGAGCAGTTCTTC. Amino acids: CASSPKMPGLGDDEQFF.

This chain joins TRBV4-1 and TRBJ2-3; 16 bases are shared with TRBD2. The V and J ends lost 3 bases and 4 bases, in that order; junction bases with no gene match: 16. Germline CDR1 is MGHRA and CDR2 is YSYEKL. The CDR3 totals 21 residues. The CDR3 region is CASSHLPRGTSGRVGPDTQYF. As DNA, the CDR3 is TGCGCCAGCAGCCACCTTCCCCGTGGGACTAGCGGGAGGGTGGGGCCAGATACGCAGTATTTT.

This rearrangement joins TRBV28 to TRBJ1-3; TRBD1 matches at 7 bases. CDR3 size: 18 residues. From germline, CDR1 is MDHEN and CDR2 SYDVKM. J gave up 0 bases and V 10 bases, and 18 bases lay outside the gene matches. CDR3 coding DNA: TGTGCCACCACAGAGTGGAGGGGGCACTTGAGCTCTGGAAACACCATATATTTT. As protein: CATTEWRGHLSSGNTIYF.

This clone appeared once. The rearrangement links TRBV5-1 to TRBJ2-3; 9 bases align to TRBD1. CDR3 length equals 16 residues. Trimming took 5 bases from V and 0 from J; bases not matched to a gene: 7. Germline loops: CDR1 SGHRS, CDR2 YFSETQ. The CDR3: CASSTGGLGSTDTQYF. The CDR3 coding sequence is TGCGCCAGCAGTACAGGGGGCCTGGGGAGCACAGATACGCAGTATTTT.